The rows below give T cell receptor beta chains drawn from one sample of a study of blood T cells in healthy people across ages. TCRdb re-called the 5' RACE reads through MiXCR, storing one row per CDR3 protein. The sample has some 780,000 distinct CDR3 sequences, approximately 60% seen once. Sequences were obtained from blood. The receptors stem from a man aged 35 to 55 in good health. Each CDR3 is given with its conserved first and last residue. Fields, in order: clone size, D gene, J gene, V gene, CDR3 protein, CDR3 DNA. The D gene is left open where the match is weak. Size tells how often a clone was seen (once, few, many) or the class of an expanded clone, and some rows leave it out.

.	.	TRBJ2-5	TRBV7-2	CASSLRPGEQYF	TGTGCCAGCAGCTTACGTCCCGGTGAGCAGTACTTC
.	.	TRBJ2-7	TRBV20-1	CSATQDIYEQYF	TGCAGTGCTACACAAGATATTTACGAGCAGTACTTC
.	.	TRBJ1-2	TRBV20-1	CSARDGTYGYTF	TGCAGTGCTAGAGATGGGACCTATGGCTACACCTTC
.	.	TRBJ1-2	TRBV5-5	CASSLGEPMVYGYTF	TGTGCCAGCAGCTTGGGGGAGCCCATGGTCTATGGCTACACCTTC
.	TRBD2	TRBJ2-7	TRBV28	CASSPSGSGYYEQYF	TGTGCCAGCAGTCCCAGCGGGAGTGGGTACTACGAGCAGTACTTC
few	.	TRBJ2-5	TRBV20-1	CSAEEGLWRETQYF	TGCAGTGCGGAAGAGGGACTTTGGAGGGAGACCCAGTACTTC
few	TRBD2	TRBJ2-3	TRBV20-1	CSASRIAGVKGTQYF	TGCAGTGCGTCACGTATAGCGGGAGTGAAAGGTACGCAGTATTTT
.	.	TRBJ2-7	TRBV29-1	CSAGDHEQYF	TGCAGCGCTGGGGATCACGAGCAGTACTTC
.	.	TRBJ2-3	TRBV12-3/TRBV12-4	CASSFAGPRDTQYF	TGTGCCAGCAGTTTCGCAGGACCACGGGATACGCAGTATTTT
.	.	TRBJ1-6	TRBV14	CASSQDGRGVSPLHF	TGTGCCAGCAGCCAAGACGGCAGGGGCGTTTCACCCCTCCACTTT
.	.	TRBJ2-1	TRBV28	CASSKGGHEQFF	TGTGCCAGCAGTAAGGGGGGCCATGAGCAGTTCTTC
.	.	TRBJ2-5	TRBV6-5	CASSWSLGETQYF	TGTGCCAGCAGTTGGAGCCTAGGAGAGACCCAGTACTTC
once	.	TRBJ2-1	TRBV12-3/TRBV12-4	CASKSEVLGGARNNEQFF	TGTGCCAGCAAAAGCGAGGTCTTAGGCGGGGCCCGTAATAATGAGCAGTTCTTC
once	TRBD1	TRBJ1-2	TRBV3-1	CASRHGTANYGYTF	TGTGCCAGCAGGCATGGGACAGCTAACTATGGCTACACCTTC
.	.	TRBJ1-1	TRBV7-2	CASSLSQGHMTNTEAFF	TGTGCCAGCAGCTTATCGCAGGGACACATGACGAACACTGAAGCTTTCTTT
.	.	TRBJ2-5	TRBV25-1	CASSERGFKETQYF	TGTGCCAGCAGTGAACGGGGTTTCAAAGAGACCCAGTACTTC
few	.	TRBJ2-5	TRBV6-2/TRBV6-3	CASSPSGRETQYF	TGTGCCAGCAGTCCCTCAGGGAGAGAGACCCAGTACTTC
few	.	TRBJ2-7	TRBV3-1	CASSLTGGANRYEQYF	TGTGCCAGCAGCCTTACGGGGGGCGCCAACCGCTACGAGCAGTACTTC
.	TRBD2	TRBJ2-7	TRBV7-2	CASSPGLAGVDLREQYF	TGTGCCAGCAGCCCGGGACTAGCGGGGGTGGACCTACGGGAGCAGTACTTC
.	.	TRBJ2-3	TRBV12-3/TRBV12-4	CASSFGGLFTDTQYF	TGTGCCAGCAGTTTCGGGGGGCTATTCACAGATACGCAGTATTTT
once	.	TRBJ1-6	TRBV3-1	CASSEAAGLRSPLHF	TGTGCCAGCAGCGAAGCGGCGGGTCTCCGGTCACCCCTCCACTTT
few	TRBD1	TRBJ2-5	TRBV6-2/TRBV6-3	CASSYLGGRGPQETQYF	TGTGCCAGCAGTTACCTCGGCGGCAGGGGGCCCCAAGAGACCCAGTACTTC
.	.	TRBJ1-2	TRBV6-5	CASRAQGRKGYTF	TGTGCCAGCAGGGCCCAGGGAAGGAAGGGCTACACCTTC
.	.	TRBJ2-7	TRBV28	CASRDRDRAYEQYF	TGTGCCAGCAGGGATAGGGACCGAGCCTACGAGCAGTACTTC
once	TRBD2	TRBJ2-3	TRBV18	CASSPRNPSSLAGATDTQYF	TGTGCCAGCTCACCCCGAAACCCAAGTTCTCTAGCGGGAGCCACGGATACGCAGTATTTT
.	.	TRBJ2-1	TRBV20-1	CSAAGSPGGENEQFF	TGCAGTGCGGCTGGCTCACCGGGGGGCGAGAATGAGCAGTTCTTC
.	.	TRBJ2-5	TRBV9	CTSSVGIPPETQYF	TGTACCAGCAGCGTAGGTATCCCTCCGGAGACCCAGTACTTC
.	.	TRBJ2-1	TRBV6-2/TRBV6-3	CATLLVPERFDEQFF	TGTGCCACCCTCCTGGTTCCCGAAAGATTTGACGAGCAGTTCTTC
.	TRBD1	TRBJ2-7	TRBV6-2/TRBV6-3	CASSDPGQGAGYEQYF	TGTGCCAGCAGTGACCCAGGACAGGGGGCTGGGTACGAGCAGTACTTC
.	.	TRBJ2-7	TRBV29-1	CSVGLEPNEQYF	TGCAGCGTTGGACTAGAGCCGAACGAGCAGTACTTC
.	TRBD2	TRBJ2-1	TRBV13	CASSFILAGGRNEQFF	TGTGCCAGCAGCTTTATACTAGCGGGAGGGAGGAATGAGCAGTTCTTC
few	TRBD1	TRBJ2-7	TRBV27	CASSGRDRGYEQYF	TGTGCCAGCAGCGGACGCGACAGGGGGTACGAGCAGTACTTC
.	TRBD2	TRBJ2-2	TRBV12-3/TRBV12-4	CASKLHAGGPGEQFF	TGTGCCAGCAAGCTACACGCGGGGGGGCCTGGGGAGCAGTTCTTT
.	.	TRBJ1-5	TRBV12-3/TRBV12-4	CASSVRNGVGPQHF	TGTGCCAGCAGTGTGAGGAATGGGGTCGGACCCCAGCATTTT
.	.	TRBJ2-1	TRBV29-1	CSAIRINEQFF	TGCAGCGCTATTCGGATCAATGAGCAGTTCTTC
many	.	TRBJ1-2	TRBV7-2	CASSPTETKLYGYTF	TGTGCCAGCAGCCCTACTGAGACAAAACTCTATGGCTACACCTTC
.	TRBD1	TRBJ2-1	TRBV6-5	CASSQTGYEQFF	TGTGCCAGCAGTCAGACAGGGTATGAGCAGTTCTTC
.	TRBD1	TRBJ1-2	TRBV27	CASSSFLDRGHGYTF	TGTGCCAGCAGTTCATTTCTTGACAGGGGGCATGGCTACACCTTC
.	.	TRBJ2-7	TRBV28	CASSLLQGRDYNEQYF	TGTGCCAGCAGTTTATTGCAAGGTAGGGATTACAATGAGCAGTACTTC
.	.	TRBJ1-1	TRBV25-1	CASTPDSNTEAFF	TGTGCCAGCACTCCGGACAGTAACACTGAAGCTTTCTTT
.	TRBD2	TRBJ2-4	TRBV20-1	CSVTGTSGGASKNIQYF	TGCAGTGTTACCGGGACTAGCGGGGGGGCGTCCAAAAACATTCAGTACTTC
few	TRBD1	TRBJ2-5	TRBV27	CGKGTGSIQETQYF	TGTGGAAAAGGGACAGGTAGCATCCAAGAGACCCAGTACTTC
.	TRBD2	TRBJ2-3	TRBV2	CASRGLAGYTDTQYF	TGTGCCAGCAGGGGACTAGCAGGATACACAGATACGCAGTATTTT
.	TRBD2	TRBJ2-3	TRBV6-5	CASSYLGSGGAGTDTQYF	TGTGCCAGCAGTTATTTAGGTAGCGGGGGGGCGGGCACAGATACGCAGTATTTT
.	.	TRBJ2-3	TRBV20-1	CSARDDQGPDTQYF	TGCAGTGCTAGAGATGACCAGGGTCCAGATACGCAGTATTTT
.	TRBD1	TRBJ2-6	TRBV20-1	CSARLFGQGAPGANVLTF	TGCAGTGCTAGATTGTTCGGGCAGGGGGCGCCCGGGGCCAACGTCCTGACTTTC
.	TRBD2	TRBJ2-3	TRBV24-1	CATSDPGLAGKDTQYF	TGTGCCACCAGTGACCCGGGACTAGCGGGGAAAGATACGCAGTATTTT
.	TRBD1	TRBJ2-5	TRBV29-1	CSVFRGRETQYF	TGCAGCGTTTTCAGGGGGCGAGAGACCCAGTACTTC
.	.	TRBJ1-3	TRBV28	CASIPDRGYAGNTIYF	TGTGCCAGCATCCCAGACCGGGGTTATGCTGGAAACACCATATATTTT
.	.	TRBJ1-5	TRBV27	CASSLSIEPINQPQHF	TGTGCCAGCAGTTTATCGATCGAGCCCATAAATCAGCCCCAGCATTTT
few	TRBD1	TRBJ1-6	TRBV5-1	CASSWNRGATDNSPLHF	TGCGCCAGCAGCTGGAACAGGGGCGCTACCGATAATTCACCCCTCCACTTT
.	.	TRBJ2-3	TRBV13	CASSSREGSTDTQYF	TGTGCCAGCAGCTCCCGCGAGGGGTCCACAGATACGCAGTATTTT
few	.	TRBJ1-4	TRBV7-8	CASSPKIEKLFF	TGTGCCAGCAGCCCGAAAATTGAAAAACTGTTTTTT
.	TRBD1	TRBJ1-1	TRBV5-4	CASSLKTGTNTEAFF	TGTGCCAGCAGTTTGAAGACAGGGACGAACACTGAAGCTTTCTTT
.	.	TRBJ2-7	TRBV14	CASSQEGGFGYEQYF	TGTGCCAGCAGCCAAGAAGGGGGTTTCGGGTACGAGCAGTACTTC